These 20 T cell receptor beta chains were all obtained from the same sample, sequenced in a study of response to subunit inactivated influenza vaccine. TCRdb reprocessed the RT-PCR reads via MiXCR and lists one record per CDR3 protein. The profile covers roughly 650,000 distinct CDR3 sequences, with 11% to 15% appearing a single time and approximately 7.6% taken by the ten largest. This specimen consisted of PBMCs from blood, obtained approximately 15 days before vaccination. The receptors were sampled from a man in his fifties or sixties who received an inactivated influenza vaccine.

This clonotype was observed a few times. V usage is TRBV10-3 and J usage is TRBJ1-2, with a tentative D call TRBD1 (5 bases). Per germline, CDR1 ENHRY and CDR2 SYGVKD. The V and J ends lost 4 bases and 7 bases respectively, with 22 bases between them. The CDR3 runs 16 residues. CDR3 in DNA: TGTGCCATCAGTGCGGCCGGGACCGACCCTGCGGTTGGCTACACCTTC. Translation: CAISAAGTDPAVGYTF.

This CDR3 reads CASSATSGWATDTQYF. CDR3 bases: TGTGCCAGCAGCGCCACTAGCGGGTGGGCCACAGATACGCAGTATTTT. This chain uses TRBV7-9 with TRBJ2-3, with 9 nucleotides matching TRBD2. Per germline, CDR1 SEHNR and CDR2 FQNEAQ (reference sequence). This CDR3 region has 16 residues. V shed 5 bases and J 2 bases; nucleotides not matched to a gene: 8.

This chain connects TRBV18 to TRBJ2-3; D tentatively fits TRBD1 or TRBD2 (5 bases each). Germline loops: CDR1 KGHSH, CDR2 LQKENI. The CDR3 sequence is 16 residues long. Trimming left V 1 base short and J 4 bases short, with 15 bases between. The CDR3 region is CASSPRSRSGPDTQYF. For the CDR3, the DNA is TGTGCCAGCTCACCACGGTCCCGGTCGGGACCAGATACGCAGTATTTT.

V is TRBV10-3 and J is TRBJ1-2, with D possibly matching TRBD1 (5 bases). Germline V gene data show CDR1 as ENHRY and CDR2 as SYGVKD. This CDR3 has 12 amino acids. With 7 bases removed from V and 4 bases from J, the gap between germline ends came to 10 bases. This CDR3 reads CAITRDLYGYTF. The CDR3 bases are TGTGCCATCACCAGGGACCTCTATGGCTACACCTTC.

The rearrangement joins TRBV12-3 or TRBV12-4 to TRBJ2-1; 7 bases align to TRBD1. Trimming took 3 bases from V and 7 from J; bases not matched to a gene: 9. The CDR3 extends over 15 amino acids. The CDR3 bases are TGTGCCAGCAGTTTCTCCGAGACAGGGATAAATGAGCAGTTCTTC. Its translation: CASSFSETGINEQFF.

This clonotype was seen a handful of times. The chain employs TRBV7-9 and TRBJ2-3; D unresolved. Germline V gene data show CDR1 as SEHNR and CDR2 as FQNEAQ (reference sequence). The CDR3 sequence is 13 residues long. V lost 2 bases and J 2 bases, leaving 5 bases between the germline ends. CDR3 nucleotide sequence: TGTGCCAGCAGCTTAATGAACACAGATACGCAGTATTTT. This sequence encodes CASSLMNTDTQYF.

In its sample, this clonotype was seen a few times. The chain links TRBV14 to TRBJ2-1, with D possibly matching TRBD2 (5 bases). V lost 0 bases and J lost 4, with 10 bases in between. From germline, CDR1 is SGHDN and CDR2 FVKESK. This CDR3 is built from 15 residues. CDR3 amino acids: CASSQEGRTYNEQFF. DNA of the CDR3: TGTGCCAGCAGCCAAGAGGGAAGGACTTACAATGAGCAGTTCTTC.

The rearrangement uses TRBV27 and TRBJ2-7, with D possibly being TRBD1 (6 bases). V lost 0 bases and J 6 bases, leaving 21 bases between the germline ends. CDR3 size: 17 residues. Per the germline V gene, CDR1 is MNHEY and CDR2 is SMNVEV (reference sequence). DNA for the CDR3: TGTGCCAGCAGTTTATCACCCAGGGGTAACCGGGTCCCCGAGCAGTACTTC. Amino acids: CASSLSPRGNRVPEQYF.

This clonotype was seen more than once but under ten times. The chain employs TRBV6-5 and TRBJ2-3; the match to TRBD2 covers 7 bases. The germline CDR1 and CDR2 sequences are MNHEY and SVGAGI. Unmatched junction bases numbered 1, after V lost 0 bases and J lost 1 base. The CDR3 extends over 15 amino acids. The CDR3 region is CASSYSRGGTDTQYF. As DNA, the CDR3 is TGTGCCAGCAGTTACTCTCGGGGGGGCACAGATACGCAGTATTTT.

The chain combines TRBV5-5 with TRBJ2-6; either TRBD1 or TRBD2 may supply D (5 bases each). This CDR3 is 18 amino acids long. In germline, CDR1 is SGHKS, CDR2 YYEKEE (reference sequence). V gave up 0 bases and J gave up 4 bases, with 17 bases separating them. The CDR3 region has the DNA TGTGCCAGCAGCTTGGGCCCCTCAGGTGGGACCGGGGCCAACGTCCTGACTTTC. Its translation is CASSLGPSGGTGANVLTF.

The chain links TRBV11-2 to TRBJ2-2; D perhaps matches TRBD1 (6 bases). Deletions cut 2 bases from V and 1 base from J, with 17 bases between. The CDR3 is made up of 18 amino acids. Germline loops: CDR1 SGHAT, CDR2 FQNNGV. The CDR3 loop is CASSLKGLQGLNTGELFF. Here the CDR3 DNA reads TGTGCCAGCAGCTTAAAAGGATTGCAGGGGTTGAACACCGGGGAGCTGTTTTTT.

This clonotype has a count of ten or more. The gene calls are TRBV20-1 and TRBJ1-1, with D tentatively TRBD1 (5 bases). Deletions cut 6 bases from V and 1 base from J, with 9 bases between. CDR1 and CDR2 (germline): DFQATT, SNEGSKA (reference sequence). The CDR3 runs to 12 residues. CDR3 amino acids: CSAGASNTEAFF. CDR3 coding DNA: TGCAGTGCAGGGGCCTCGAACACTGAAGCTTTCTTT.

This rearrangement joins TRBV12-3 or TRBV12-4 to TRBJ1-1; TRBD1 is a possible D gene (5 bases). This CDR3 spans 13 amino acids. Trimming shortened V by 6 bases and J by 12 bases, and 20 bases separated the two germline ends. CDR3 nucleotide sequence: TGTGCCAGCAGGGCGTATGACAGCGGGAAGACTTTCTTT. This gives the protein CASRAYDSGKTFF.

The table lists this clonotype with a few counts. The chain is built from TRBV7-9 and TRBJ2-5; 9 bases are a match to TRBD1. Germline loops: CDR1 SEHNR, CDR2 FQNEAQ (reference sequence). After removal of 7 bases from V and 3 bases from J, the junction contained 9 bases not matched to a gene. CDR3 length: 15 residues. The CDR3 region has the DNA TGTGCCAGCACAAGTGGGACAGGGTTTAAAGAGACCCAGTACTTC. The encoded protein is CASTSGTGFKETQYF. The whole variable domain, filled in from reference TRBV7-9 and TRBJ2-5, reads DTGVSQNPRHKITKRGQNVTFRCDPISEHNRLYWYRQTLGQGPEFLTYFQNEAQLEKSRLLSDRFSAERPKGSFSTLEIQRTEQGDSAMYLCASTSGTGFKETQYFGPGTRLLVL.

Ten or more counts support this clonotype. The chain recombines TRBV7-6 with TRBJ2-5, with D perhaps TRBD2 (5 bases). CDR3 length equals 12 residues. CDR1 and CDR2 (germline): SGHVS, FNYEAQ. The ends were cut back, 3 bases at V and 5 bases at J, with 7 bases in the middle. CDR3: CASSFSGETQYF. CDR3 sequence (DNA): TGTGCCAGCAGCTTCTCGGGGGAGACCCAGTACTTC.

This clonotype was counted a few times. The chain combines TRBV6-5 with TRBJ2-2; tentatively, D is TRBD2 (6 bases). The V gene lost 4 bases and the J gene lost 4 bases, with 13 bases spanning the gap. CDR3 length: 15 residues. Germline CDR1 reads MNHEY; CDR2 reads SVGAGI. CDR3 sequence: CASSLTRGGTGELFF. The CDR3 bases are TGTGCCAGCAGTTTGACTAGGGGTGGCACCGGGGAGCTGTTTTTT.

This clonotype was seen a few times. The J gene is TRBJ1-1, the V gene TRBV20-1; 8 bases line up with TRBD1. J was trimmed by 1 base and V by 5 bases; bases with no gene match: 3. From germline, CDR1 is DFQATT and CDR2 SNEGSKA (reference sequence). CDR3 size: 13 residues. CDR3 DNA sequence: TGCAGTGCTGGGGACAGGAAGAACACTGAAGCTTTCTTT. Translation: CSAGDRKNTEAFF.

In its sample, this clonotype was seen a few times. The chain uses TRBV28 and TRBJ2-7; 8 bases match TRBD2. CDR1 and CDR2 (germline): MDHEN, SYDVKM. Unmatched junction bases numbered 6, after V lost 8 bases and J lost 3 bases. The CDR3 extends over 13 amino acids. The DNA for the CDR3 is TGTGCCAGCCGACAGCGGGGGAACTACGAGCAGTACTTC. Amino acids: CASRQRGNYEQYF.

In its sample, this clonotype was seen many times. The chain is built from TRBV5-1 and TRBJ2-3; D not resolved. The CDR3 contains 13 residues. Trimming stripped 0 bases from V and 2 bases from J, with 4 bases between. The germline V gene has CDR1 SGHRS and CDR2 YFSETQ. CDR3 DNA sequence: TGCGCCAGCAGCTTGGAATCCACAGATACGCAGTATTTT. Encoded protein: CASSLESTDTQYF.

This clonotype was picked up a small number of times. CDR3 DNA sequence: TGTGCCACCAGCGGGACTATAAACACCGGGGAGCTGTTTTTT. Protein: CATSGTINTGELFF. V usage is TRBV15 and J usage is TRBJ2-2, with 7 nucleotides matching TRBD2. Germline assignment: CDR1 LNHNV and CDR2 YYDKDF (reference sequence). Trimming removed 5 bases from V and 2 bases from J; junction bases left unmatched: 2. CDR3 length equals 14 residues.